This T cell receptor beta chain comes out of a study of cytomegalovirus exposure and HLA in healthy donors. General study points: Approximately 160 TCR beta chains were listed as cytomegalovirus-associated. It was reported in a later analysis that an Asian-associated ancestry cluster showed fewer N-insertions than the roughly 670-donor mean.

A word on this clone: Its antigen is undetermined.

This CDR3 is built from 17 residues. CDR1 is SGHRS and CDR2 is YFSETQ in the germline V gene. Deletions cut 5 bases from V and 0 bases from J, with 21 bases between. It was with 60 Vbeta and 13 Jbeta primers that the PCR ran. Some clones are missing from TCRdb's copy, which holds only in-frame ones; the method was immunoSEQ multiplex PCR. The sample carries roughly 120,000 clones, approximately 70% recorded once. Every donor was a healthy person donating bone marrow. The sequenced sample was PBMCs. The sequence was collected from a man aged 60 to 75 in good health and CMV-seropositive. V usage is TRBV5-1 and J usage is TRBJ2-7; a possible D gene is TRBD1 (6 bases). The CDR3 sequence: CASRHDRTTLGSYEQYF. The DNA of the CDR3 is TGCGCCAGCAGACATGACAGGACCACCCTTGGCTCCTACGAGCAGTACTTC.